The entry below describes one T cell receptor beta chain. The data were taken from a study of shared clonotypes between healthy human individuals. Sorted-subset replicate PCR reactions were performed with approximately 200 ng DNA, corresponding to 30,000 to 35,000 T cell genomes. Data came from immunoSEQ multiplex PCR; TCRdb stores just in-frame clones and leaves some out. The repertoire holds 600,000 to 750,000 clones, over 60% seen once, with around 1.7% in the top ten. The CDR3 is made up of 16 amino acids. The trim removed 5 bases at V and 2 bases at J, leaving 9 bases unmatched. Looked up from germline, CDR1 is SGHTA and CDR2 is FQGTGA.

The chain carries TRBV7-3 and TRBJ2-1; TRBD2 matches at 7 bases. This TCR was recovered from a woman aged 25 to 39 in good health. Sequenced input: memory CD4+ T cells sorted from blood. Subset described: CD45RA-negative fraction. The DNA for the CDR3 is TGTGCCAGCAGCCCTCGGGGCGGGAGTACCTACAATGAGCAGTTCTTC. As protein: CASSPRGGSTYNEQFF.